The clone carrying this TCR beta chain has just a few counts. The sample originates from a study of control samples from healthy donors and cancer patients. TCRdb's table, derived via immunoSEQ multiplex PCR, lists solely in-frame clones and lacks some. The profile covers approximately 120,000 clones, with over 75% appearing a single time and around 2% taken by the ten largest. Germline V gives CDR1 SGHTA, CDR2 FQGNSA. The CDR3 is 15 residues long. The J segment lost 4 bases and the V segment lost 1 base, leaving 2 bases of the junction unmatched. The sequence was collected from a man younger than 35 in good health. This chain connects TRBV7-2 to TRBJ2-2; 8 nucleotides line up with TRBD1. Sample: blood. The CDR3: CASSLEGQVTGELFF. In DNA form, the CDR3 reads TGTGCCAGCAGCTTAGAGGGACAGGTCACCGGGGAGCTGTTTTTT.